This TCR beta chain was sequenced in a study of regulatory T cells in long-lasting Graves disease. With V trimmed by 2 bases and J by 7 bases, 9 bases remained unmatched. The CDR3 covers 15 residues. Germline lookup yields CDR1 SGHAT and CDR2 FQNNGV. With iRepertoire HTBI primers and Arm-PCR of CDR3 regions, TCR beta libraries were built. A single record per CDR3 protein comes from TCRdb applying MiXCR to the multiplex PCR reads. The table has about 340,000 distinct CDR3 sequences, roughly a fifth seen once. Time point: persistent/refractory GD, antithyroid drugs over 5 years with positive TRAb. Generation of the TCR library employed RNA extracted from PBMCs. As collected, the peripheral blood samples measured about 9.6 milliliters each and went into EDTA tubes. This clonotype showed up many times.

The material sequenced was peripheral blood mononuclear cells (PBMCs), taken when the disease was refractory, from a patient treated with antithyroid drugs. J is TRBJ1-2 and V is TRBV11-2, with 8 bases that match TRBD1. This TCR was sampled from a female donor with Graves disease. CDR3 loop: CASSLSRTGTVGYTF. CDR3 bases: TGTGCCAGCAGCTTAAGTCGGACAGGGACTGTTGGCTACACCTTC.